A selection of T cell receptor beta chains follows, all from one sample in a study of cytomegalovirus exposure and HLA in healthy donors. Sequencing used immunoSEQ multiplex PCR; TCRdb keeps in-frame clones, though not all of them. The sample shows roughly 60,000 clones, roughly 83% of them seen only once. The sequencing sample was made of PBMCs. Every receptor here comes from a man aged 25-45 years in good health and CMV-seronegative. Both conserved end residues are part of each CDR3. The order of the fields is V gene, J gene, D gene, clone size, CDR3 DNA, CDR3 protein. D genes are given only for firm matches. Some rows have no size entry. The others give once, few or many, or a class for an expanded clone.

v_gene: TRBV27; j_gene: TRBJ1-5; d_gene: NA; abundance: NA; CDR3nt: TGTGCCAGCAGTTTGGGGGGGGTCCAGCCCCAGCATTTT; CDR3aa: CASSLGGVQPQHF
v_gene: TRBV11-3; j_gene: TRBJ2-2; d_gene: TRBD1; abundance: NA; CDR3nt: TGTGCCAGCAGCTTTGATGACAGGGGTCACACCGGGGAGCTGTTTTTT; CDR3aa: CASSFDDRGHTGELFF
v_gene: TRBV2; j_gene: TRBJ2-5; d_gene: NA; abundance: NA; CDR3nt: TGTGCCAGCAGTGGGACAGATTCAGAGACCCAGTACTTC; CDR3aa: CASSGTDSETQYF
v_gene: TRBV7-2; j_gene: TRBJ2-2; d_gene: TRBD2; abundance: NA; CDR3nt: TGTGCCAGCAGCCCGGGACTAGCGGGGGGGCGATCGACCGGGGAGCTGTTTTTT; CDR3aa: CASSPGLAGGRSTGELFF
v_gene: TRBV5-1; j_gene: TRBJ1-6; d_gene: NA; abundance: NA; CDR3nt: TGCGCCAGCAGCTTGTCGGGAAGCTCCTATAATTCACCCCTCCACTTT; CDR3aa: CASSLSGSSYNSPLHF
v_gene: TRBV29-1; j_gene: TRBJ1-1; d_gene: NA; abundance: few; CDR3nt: TGCAGCGTGACGGGGGTAACTGAAGCTTTCTTT; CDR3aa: CSVTGVTEAFF
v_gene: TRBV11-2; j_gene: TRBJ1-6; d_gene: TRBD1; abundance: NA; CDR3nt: TGTGCCAGCAGCTTATTGGACAGGGGTGGGTCACCCCTCCACTTT; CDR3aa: CASSLLDRGGSPLHF
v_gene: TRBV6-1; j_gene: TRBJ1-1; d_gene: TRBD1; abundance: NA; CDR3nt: TGTGCCAGCAGTGAAGGATTCCGAGACAGGGCCTTCCAAACTGAAGCTTTCTTT; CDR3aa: CASSEGFRDRAFQTEAFF
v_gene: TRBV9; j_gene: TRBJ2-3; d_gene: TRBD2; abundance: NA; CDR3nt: TGTGCCAGCACCCCCACTAGCGGGGGGGCGAGAGATACGCAGTATTTT; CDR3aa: CASTPTSGGARDTQYF
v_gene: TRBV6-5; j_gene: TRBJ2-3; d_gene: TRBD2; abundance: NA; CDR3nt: TGTGCCAGCACCCGCGGGGGGAGCACAGATACGCAGTATTTT; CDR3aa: CASTRGGSTDTQYF
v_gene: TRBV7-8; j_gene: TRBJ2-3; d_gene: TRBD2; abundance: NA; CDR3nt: TGTGCCAGCAGCTCTGGACTAGCGGGACCCACAGATACGCAGTATTTT; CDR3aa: CASSSGLAGPTDTQYF
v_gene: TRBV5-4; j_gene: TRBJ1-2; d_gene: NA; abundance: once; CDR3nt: TGTGCCAGCAGCTTGGCCGGGCCCGGGGGAAGGGGAGGCTACACCTTC; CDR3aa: CASSLAGPGGRGGYTF
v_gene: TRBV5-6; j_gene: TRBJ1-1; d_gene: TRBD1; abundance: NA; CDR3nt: TGTGCCAGCAGATCAGAGACAGGGTTGGGAACTGAAGCTTTCTTT; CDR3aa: CASRSETGLGTEAFF
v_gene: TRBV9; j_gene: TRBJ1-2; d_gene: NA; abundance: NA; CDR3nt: TGTGCCAGCACCGTAGGGGGAGGTAACTATGGCTACACCTTC; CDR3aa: CASTVGGGNYGYTF
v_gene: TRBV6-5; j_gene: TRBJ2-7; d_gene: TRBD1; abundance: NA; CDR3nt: TGTGCCAGCAGTTATAATGGACAGGGTCCCTACGAGCAGTACTTC; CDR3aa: CASSYNGQGPYEQYF
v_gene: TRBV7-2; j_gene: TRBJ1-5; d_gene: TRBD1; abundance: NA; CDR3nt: TGTGCCAGCAGCCCACAGGGGGGGAGAATTCATCAGCCCCAGCATTTT; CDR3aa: CASSPQGGRIHQPQHF
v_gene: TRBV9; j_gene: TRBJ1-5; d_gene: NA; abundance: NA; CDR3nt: TGTGCCAGCAGCGTAGGGGGGGGCAATCAGCCCCAGCATTTT; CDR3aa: CASSVGGGNQPQHF
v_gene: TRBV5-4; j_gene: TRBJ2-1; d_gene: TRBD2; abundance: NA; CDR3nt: TGTGCCAGCAGCTCCGGGACTAGCCCATACAATGAGCAGTTCTTC; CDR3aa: CASSSGTSPYNEQFF
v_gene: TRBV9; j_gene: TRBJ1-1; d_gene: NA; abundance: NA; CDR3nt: TGTGCCAGCAGCGCCCTGTTTACTACAGGTGTACCAGAAGCTTTCTTT; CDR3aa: CASSALFTTGVPEAFF
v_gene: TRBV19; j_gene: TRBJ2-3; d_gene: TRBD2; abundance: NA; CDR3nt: TGTGCCAGTAGTATCCAAAGCGGGAGGGCCACAGATACGCAGTATTTT; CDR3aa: CASSIQSGRATDTQYF
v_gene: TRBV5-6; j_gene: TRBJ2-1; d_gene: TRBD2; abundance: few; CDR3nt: TGTGCCAGCAGCTTGAGGGAGGGTATCGATGAGCAGTTCTTC; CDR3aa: CASSLREGIDEQFF
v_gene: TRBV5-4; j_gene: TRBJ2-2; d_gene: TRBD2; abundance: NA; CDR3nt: TGTGCCAGCAGCTTGGTAGCGGGAGGTGCCGGGGAGCTGTTTTTT; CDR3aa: CASSLVAGGAGELFF
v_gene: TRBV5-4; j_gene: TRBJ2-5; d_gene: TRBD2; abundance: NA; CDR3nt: TGTGCCAGCAGCTTAGCGGGGGTTGAGACCCAGTACTTC; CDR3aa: CASSLAGVETQYF
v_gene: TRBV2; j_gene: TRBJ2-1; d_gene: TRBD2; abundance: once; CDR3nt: TGTGCCAGCAGTTCAGGTTTGGGGCCTCAGCGGGAAGATTTATTTGGCTCCTACAATGAGCAGTTCTTC; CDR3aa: CASSSGLGPQREDLFGSYNEQFF
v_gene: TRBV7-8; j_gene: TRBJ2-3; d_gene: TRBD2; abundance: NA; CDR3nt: TGTGCCAGCAGCTTAGTCCCCCAGCGGGGTACGCAGTATTTT; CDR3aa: CASSLVPQRGTQYF
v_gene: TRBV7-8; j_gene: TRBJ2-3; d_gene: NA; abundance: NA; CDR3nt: TGTGCCAGCAGCCTGGACTCAGATACGCAGTATTTT; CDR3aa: CASSLDSDTQYF
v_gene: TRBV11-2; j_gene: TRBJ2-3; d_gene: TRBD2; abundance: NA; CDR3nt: TGTGCCAGCAGCTTCCCTAGCGGGGAGGCCACTAGCACAGATACGCAGTATTTT; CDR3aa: CASSFPSGEATSTDTQYF
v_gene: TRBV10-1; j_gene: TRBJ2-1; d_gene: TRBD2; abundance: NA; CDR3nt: TGCGCCAGCAGTCGCTTTAGACTAGCGGGAGTCGATGAGCAGTTCTTC; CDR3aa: CASSRFRLAGVDEQFF
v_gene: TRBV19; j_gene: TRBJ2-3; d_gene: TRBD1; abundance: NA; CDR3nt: TGTGCCAGTACCCGACAGGGTTTCAGTGGCACAGATACGCAGTATTTT; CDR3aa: CASTRQGFSGTDTQYF
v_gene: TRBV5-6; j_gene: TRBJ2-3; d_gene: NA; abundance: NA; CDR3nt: TGTGCCAGCAGCCCCGGAGGAGCGGGCCCCACAGATACGCAGTATTTT; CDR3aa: CASSPGGAGPTDTQYF
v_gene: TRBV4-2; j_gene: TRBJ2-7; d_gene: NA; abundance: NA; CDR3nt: TGTGCCAGCAGCCAAGATATGAGGACCCGGGGGTCCTACGAGCAGTACTTC; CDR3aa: CASSQDMRTRGSYEQYF
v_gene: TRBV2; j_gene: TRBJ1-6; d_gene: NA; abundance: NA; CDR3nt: TGTGCCAGCAGTAGTACGGCAGGCCGATCGCCCCTCCACTTT; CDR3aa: CASSSTAGRSPLHF
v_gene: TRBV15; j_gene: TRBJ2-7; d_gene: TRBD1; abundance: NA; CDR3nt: TGTGCCACCAGCAGTTTGTTCGACAGGGATCCCTACGAGCAGTACTTC; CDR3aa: CATSSLFDRDPYEQYF
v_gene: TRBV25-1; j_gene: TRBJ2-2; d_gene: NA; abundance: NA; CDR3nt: TGTGCCAGCACATACACCGGGGAGCTGTTTTTT; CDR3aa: CASTYTGELFF
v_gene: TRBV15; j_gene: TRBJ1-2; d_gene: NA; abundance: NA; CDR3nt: TGTGCCACCAGCAGACCGACGGGTCCGATCGATGGCTACACCTTC; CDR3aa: CATSRPTGPIDGYTF
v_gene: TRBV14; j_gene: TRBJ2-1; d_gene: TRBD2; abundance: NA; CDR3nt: TGTGCCAGCAGCTCCTTTCCCGGGACTAGCGTAAACTCCTACAATGAGCAGTTCTTC; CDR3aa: CASSSFPGTSVNSYNEQFF
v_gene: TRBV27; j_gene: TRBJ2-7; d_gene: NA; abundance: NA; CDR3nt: TGTGCCAGCAGCAATACAGGGAACTACGAGCAGTACTTC; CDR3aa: CASSNTGNYEQYF
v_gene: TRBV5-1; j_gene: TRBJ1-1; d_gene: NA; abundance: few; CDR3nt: TGCGCCAGCAGCCCGGCCCAGGGAATTTTTACTGAAGCTTTCTTT; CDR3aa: CASSPAQGIFTEAFF